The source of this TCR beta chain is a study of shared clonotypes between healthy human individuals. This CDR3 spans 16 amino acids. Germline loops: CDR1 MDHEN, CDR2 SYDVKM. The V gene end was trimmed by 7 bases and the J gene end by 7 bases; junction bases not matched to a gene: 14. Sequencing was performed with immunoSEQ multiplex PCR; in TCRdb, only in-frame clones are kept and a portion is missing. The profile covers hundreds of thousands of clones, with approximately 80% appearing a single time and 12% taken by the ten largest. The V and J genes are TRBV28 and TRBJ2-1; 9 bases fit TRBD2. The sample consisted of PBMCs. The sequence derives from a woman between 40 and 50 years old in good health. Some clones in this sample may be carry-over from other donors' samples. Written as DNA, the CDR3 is TGTGCCAGCACCCCCGCCAGCGGGAGGAATAAAAATGAGCAGTTCTTC. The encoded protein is CASTPASGRNKNEQFF.